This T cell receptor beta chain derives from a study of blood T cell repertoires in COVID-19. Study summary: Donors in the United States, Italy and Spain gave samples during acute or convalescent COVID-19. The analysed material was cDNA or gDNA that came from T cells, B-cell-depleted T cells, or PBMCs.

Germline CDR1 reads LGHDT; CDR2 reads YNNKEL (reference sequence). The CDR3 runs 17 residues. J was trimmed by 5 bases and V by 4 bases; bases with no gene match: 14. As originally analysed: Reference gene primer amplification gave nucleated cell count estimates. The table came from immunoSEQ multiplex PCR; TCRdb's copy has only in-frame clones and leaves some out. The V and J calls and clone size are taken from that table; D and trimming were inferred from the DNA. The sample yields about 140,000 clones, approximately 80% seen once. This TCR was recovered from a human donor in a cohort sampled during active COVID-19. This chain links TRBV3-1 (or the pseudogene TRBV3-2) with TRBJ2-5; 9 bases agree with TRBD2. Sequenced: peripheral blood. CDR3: CASSLTAGGIVRETQYF. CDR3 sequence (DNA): TGTGCCAGCAGCCTTACAGCGGGGGGCATAGTGAGGGAGACCCAGTACTTC.